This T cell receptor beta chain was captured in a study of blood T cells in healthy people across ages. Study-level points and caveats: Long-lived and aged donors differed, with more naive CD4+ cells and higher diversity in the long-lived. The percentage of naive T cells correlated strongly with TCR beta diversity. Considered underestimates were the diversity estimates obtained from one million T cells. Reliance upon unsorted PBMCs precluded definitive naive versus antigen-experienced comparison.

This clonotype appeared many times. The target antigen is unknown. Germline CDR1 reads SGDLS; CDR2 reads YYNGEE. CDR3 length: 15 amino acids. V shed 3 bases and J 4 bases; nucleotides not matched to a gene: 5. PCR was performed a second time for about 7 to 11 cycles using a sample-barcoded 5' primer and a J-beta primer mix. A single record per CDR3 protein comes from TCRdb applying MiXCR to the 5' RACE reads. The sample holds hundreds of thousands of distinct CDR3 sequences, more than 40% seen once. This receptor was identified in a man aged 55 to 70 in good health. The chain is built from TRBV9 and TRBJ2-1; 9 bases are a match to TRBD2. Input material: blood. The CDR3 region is CASSARLAAYNEQFF. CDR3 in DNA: TGTGCCAGCAGCGCTCGACTAGCGGCATACAATGAGCAGTTCTTC.